The T cell receptor beta chain under discussion was sequenced for a study of response to subunit inactivated influenza vaccine. In this sample, this clonotype turned up a few times. The antigen is not known. The study, taken as a whole, reports: Authors suggested seasonal influenza vaccinations each recruit few new T cells.

The CDR3 extends over 14 amino acids. Germline CDR1 is DFQATT and CDR2 is SNEGSKA (reference sequence). V was clipped by 0 bases and J by 5 bases, with 14 bases between them. TCRdb re-called the RT-PCR reads through MiXCR, storing one row per CDR3 protein. The sample yields around 520,000 distinct CDR3 sequences, over 9.5% seen once. The chain links TRBV20-1 to TRBJ2-7; TRBD1 might be the D (6 bases). The sequence was collected from a man over 45 who received an inactivated influenza vaccine. This specimen was PBMCs from blood, taken on the day of vaccination. In nucleotides, the CDR3 is TGCAGTGCTAGAGATGGAACAGGGTTTAACGAGCAGTACTTC. Its protein product is CSARDGTGFNEQYF.